Detailed here is one T cell receptor (beta chain). This sample was included in a study of blood T cell repertoires in COVID-19. The CDR3 spans 17 residues. The V gene's germline CDR1 is MNHEY and CDR2 SMNVEV (reference sequence). V trimming: 5 bases; J trimming: 0 bases; junction bases outside the gene matches: 4. The repertoire was sequenced with immunoSEQ multiplex PCR; TCRdb's copy has only in-frame clones and lacks some. The profile shows fewer than 500,000 clones, around 87% of them singletons. This clonotype originated in a woman in her twenties or thirties with acute COVID-19. Sample: PBMCs or T cells enriched from blood (not recorded which). V usage is TRBV27 and J usage is TRBJ2-1; 13 nucleotides match TRBD2. CDR3 residues: CASSKGLAGVSYNEQFF. The CDR3 DNA sequence: TGTGCCAGCAGTAAAGGACTAGCGGGGGTCTCCTACAATGAGCAGTTCTTC.